Listed here are 30 T cell receptor beta chains from one sample, sequenced in a study of blood T cells in healthy people across ages. It was with a sample-barcoded 5' primer and a J-beta primer mix that a second PCR of roughly 7 to 12 cycles was run. TCRdb re-called the 5' RACE reads through MiXCR, storing one row per CDR3 protein. This table holds 800,000 to 950,000 distinct CDR3 sequences, approximately 32% found once. These same records also appear under a second study, on T cells of mothers and their children.

Sequenced input: blood. The origin of the receptors is a woman in her forties in good health.

This clonotype was seen a few times. A much larger clonotype is one base distant, so this may be a read error. This chain links TRBV24-1 with TRBJ2-4, with TRBD2 matching 9 bases. V lost 3 bases to trimming and J lost 13 bases; unmatched junction nucleotides: 18. CDR3 length equals 17 residues. Per germline, CDR1 KGHDR and CDR2 SFDVKD. The CDR3 DNA follows: TGTGCCACCAGTGATCCCAGAGCTACTAGCGGGCAGAATGAGCAGTACTTC. Translation gives CATSDPRATSGQNEQYF.

About this clonotype: This may arise from a read error, as a much more abundant clone is one base away. The chain couples TRBV20-1 to TRBJ2-5, with 11 positions matching TRBD2. Trimming took 1 base from V and 11 from J; bases not matched to a gene: 9. This CDR3 region has 14 residues. Per germline, CDR1 DFQATT and CDR2 SNEGSKA (reference sequence). CDR3 region: CSARGLAGIDEQYF. The CDR3 DNA follows: TGCAGTGCTAGAGGACTAGCGGGGATCGATGAGCAGTACTTC.

The chain has TRBV7-9 and TRBJ2-5; the D is unclear. The tail of the sequence fits TRBJ2-7 better, so the J call may be wrong. From germline, CDR1 is SEHNR and CDR2 FQNEAQ (reference sequence). The CDR3 has 14 amino acids. The CDR3 region has the DNA TGTGCCAGCAGCGTAGGTAACACCAACTACGAGCAGTACTTC. Translated, it gives CASSVGNTNYEQYF.

This clonotype was recorded a few times. The rearrangement links TRBV7-9 to TRBJ1-2, with a weak D call TRBD1 (6 bases). The CDR3 has 16 amino acids. Trimming stripped 4 bases from V and 1 base from J, with 16 bases between. Germline CDR1 SEHNR, CDR2 FQNEAQ (reference sequence). The CDR3 DNA follows: TGTGCCAGCAGCTCCATTCACAGGGACTTTAACTATGGCTACACCTTC. Protein: CASSSIHRDFNYGYTF.

A word on this clonotype: This may arise from a read error, as a much more abundant clone is one base away. The chain combines TRBV10-3 with TRBJ1-1; tentatively, D is TRBD1 (6 bases). Germline loops: CDR1 ENHRY, CDR2 SYGVKD. V was pared by 6 bases and J by 5 bases, with 16 bases between. This CDR3 region has 14 residues. Written as DNA, the CDR3 is TGTGCCATCAGGGAGGGTAGGGGGTGGACTGAAGCTTTCTTT. It yields the protein CAIREGRGWTEAFF.

On this clonotype itself: A much more abundant neighbour one base away suggests this may be a read error. V and J are TRBV29-1 and TRBJ2-7; 7 bases match TRBD1. Germline CDR1 is SQVTM and CDR2 is ANQGSEA. Losses at the gene ends were 6 bases for V and 3 bases for J; bases not matched to a gene: 8. The length of the CDR3 is 13 residues. Here the CDR3 DNA reads TGCAGCGTCGGCTCTGCAGGGGGCTACGAGCAGTACTTC. This sequence encodes CSVGSAGGYEQYF.

With respect to this clonotype: At one boundary the junction diverges from the germline segment, which might be a read error. The chain joins TRBV20-1 to TRBJ2-4; 8 bases fit TRBD1. Germline V CDR1 and CDR2: DFQATT, SNEGSKA (reference sequence). The CDR3 length is 13 residues. CDR3 amino acids: CGARDGQGNIQYF. The CDR3 DNA sequence: TGCGGTGCTAGGGACGGACAGGGCAACATTCAGTACTTC.

The V gene is TRBV7-8, the J gene TRBJ2-5, with a possible D match to TRBD2 (5 bases). The CDR3 consists of 15 residues. The germline V gene encodes CDR1 SGHVS and CDR2 FQNEAQ. V was cut by 2 bases and J by 3 bases, with 13 bases left in between. The CDR3 DNA is TGTGCCAGCAGCTTATTCGGTAGCGAGAAAGAGACCCAGTACTTC. This encodes CASSLFGSEKETQYF. The whole variable domain, filled in from reference TRBV7-8 and TRBJ2-5, reads GAGVSQSPRYKVAKRGQDVALRCDPISGHVSLFWYQQALGQGPEFLTYFQNEAQLDKSGLPSDRFFAERPEGSVSTLKIQRTQQEDSAVYLCASSLFGSEKETQYFGPGTRLLVL.

This clonotype was counted ten times or more. The gene calls are TRBV7-2 and TRBJ2-3; no clear D gene. Germline-derived CDR1 and CDR2 are SGHTA and FQGNSA. This CDR3 comprises 13 residues. V lost 0 bases and J 2 bases, leaving 3 bases between the germline ends. Written as DNA, the CDR3 is TGTGCCAGCAGCTTAGCAACCACAGATACGCAGTATTTT. This codes for CASSLATTDTQYF.

Comment on this clonotype: A much larger clone lies one base from this, so it may be a read error. The chain uses TRBV6-5 and TRBJ2-4, with a tentative D call TRBD2 (6 bases). The J call may be faulty, since TRBJ2-7 better matches the DNA end. This CDR3 contains 14 residues. In germline, CDR1 is MNHEY, CDR2 SVGAGI. The CDR3 nucleotides are TGTGCCAGCAGTTCGGTGGACGGGGGCTACGAGCAGTACTTC. Its protein is CASSSVDGGYEQYF.

The chain uses TRBV5-1 and TRBJ2-4; 8 bases fit TRBD2. The CDR3 has 17 residues. V shed 0 bases and J 13 bases; nucleotides not matched to a gene: 18. Germline values: CDR1 SGHRS, CDR2 YFSETQ. The CDR3 coding sequence is TGCGCCAGCAGCTTGGGGGGGTCGAGCGGGGGTTACAATGAGCAGTACTTC. Its translation is CASSLGGSSGGYNEQYF. Full variable domain (remainder filled in from reference TRBV5-1 and TRBJ2-4): KAGVTQTPRYLIKTRGQQVTLSCSPISGHRSVSWYQQTPGQGLQFLFEYFSETQRNKGNFPGRFSGRQFSNSRSEMNVSTLELGDSALYLCASSLGGSSGGYNEQYFGAGTRLSVL.

This clonotype has just a few counts. Just one base apart from a much larger clone, this may be a read error. V usage is TRBV6-6 and J usage is TRBJ1-6; TRBD1 aligns across 11 bases. Germline V gives CDR1 MNHNY, CDR2 SVGAGI (reference sequence). The CDR3 is made up of 16 amino acids. The CDR3, as DNA: TGTACCAGCAGTCCTGGACAGGGGGCTTATAATTCACCCCTCCACTTT. Translation: CTSSPGQGAYNSPLHF.

A few counts support this clonotype. This rearrangement joins TRBV7-2 to TRBJ2-5; perhaps D is TRBD1 or TRBD2 (5 bases each). Germline V gene data show CDR1 as SGHTA and CDR2 as FQGNSA. The CDR3 sequence is 15 residues long. Trimming shortened V by 1 base and J by 2 bases, and 11 bases separated the two germline ends. For the CDR3, the DNA is TGTGCCAGCAGCTTAGGGGGGAGCTATCAAGAGACCCAGTACTTC. Translating gives CASSLGGSYQETQYF.

The rearrangement links TRBV7-2 to TRBJ2-2; TRBD2 matches 8 bases. CDR3 length: 16 residues. Per germline, CDR1 SGHTA and CDR2 FQGNSA. V lost 0 bases to trimming and J lost 4 bases; unmatched junction nucleotides: 4. In nucleotides, the CDR3 is TGTGCCAGCAGCTTAGCGAGCCTAGCGGGCACCGGGGAGCTGTTTTTT. Its translation: CASSLASLAGTGELFF.

There are many counts of this clonotype. The chain links TRBV28 to TRBJ2-7; D call uncertain. V gave up 5 bases and J gave up 5 bases, with 7 bases separating them. The germline V gene has CDR1 MDHEN and CDR2 SYDVKM. The CDR3 contains 11 residues. The CDR3 sequence is CASSPLNEQYF. CDR3 bases: TGTGCCAGCAGTCCCCTAAACGAGCAGTACTTC.

In regard to this clonotype: With a much larger clone just one base away, this may be a read error. This chain joins TRBV7-8 and TRBJ2-7, with a weak D call TRBD1 (6 bases). Looked up from germline, CDR1 is SGHVS and CDR2 is FQNEAQ. This CDR3 has 14 residues. Here the CDR3 DNA reads TGTGGCAGCAGCATAGGGAACAGGGCGCGCGAGCAGTACTTC. Amino acid sequence: CGSSIGNRAREQYF.

This clonotype has ten or more counts. One junction end disagrees with the germline gene, perhaps due to a read error. The J gene is TRBJ2-7, the V gene TRBV5-1; tentatively, D is TRBD1 (5 bases). This CDR3 contains 14 residues. The germline gives CDR1 SGHRS, CDR2 YFSETQ. The CDR3 here is CASSLGAGPYEQYF. The CDR3 DNA sequence: TGTGCCAGCAGCTTAGGGGCCGGACCCTACGAGCAGTACTTC.

This clonotype has more than one count but fewer than ten. The chain links TRBV24-1 to TRBJ2-7; weak D call: TRBD1 (6 bases). V gave up 3 bases and J gave up 2 bases, with 13 bases separating them. In germline, CDR1 is KGHDR, CDR2 SFDVKD. This CDR3 region has 15 residues. The CDR3 DNA reads as TGTGCCACCAGTGATGGACCAGGGGCCGCCTACGAGCAGTACTTC. This gives the protein CATSDGPGAAYEQYF.

As concerns this clonotype: A read error may account for a junction end that differs from germline. The V gene is TRBV12-3 or TRBV12-4, the J gene TRBJ1-1; D gene uncertain. The CDR3 covers 15 residues. The CDR3 DNA follows: TGTGCCGGCAGCCCCTCACAGTCCATGAACACTGAAGCTTTCTTT. Translation gives CAGSPSQSMNTEAFF.

V usage is TRBV3-1 and J usage is TRBJ2-7; maybe TRBD2 (5 bases). CDR1 is LGHDT and CDR2 is YNNKEL in the germline V gene (reference sequence). Trimming cost V 4 bases and J 5 bases, with 15 bases left between them. The CDR3 loop spans 14 amino acids. DNA for the CDR3: TGTGCCAGCAGCCCCGGTCGGGGTTACGACGAGCAGTACTTC. This encodes CASSPGRGYDEQYF.

On this clonotype itself: A read error may account for a junction end that differs from germline. The V and J genes are TRBV12-3 or TRBV12-4 and TRBJ2-7, with a tentative D call TRBD1 (5 bases). The CDR3 length is 14 residues. This chain's CDR3 is CVSSLSRVNDEQYF. The CDR3 DNA reads as TGTGTCAGCAGTTTAAGCAGGGTTAACGACGAGCAGTACTTC.

The chain recombines TRBV18 with TRBJ2-3, with 10 bases matching TRBD1. The CDR3 is made up of 17 amino acids. V gave up 3 bases and J gave up 2 bases; unmatched junction bases: 8. CDR1 is KGHSH, CDR2 LQKENI, per germline. In DNA form, the CDR3 reads TGTGCCAGCTCACCCCCGGGACAGGGGATCCTCACAGATACGCAGTATTTT. Translation gives CASSPPGQGILTDTQYF.

The chain uses TRBV20-1 and TRBJ1-1; TRBD1 might be the D (6 bases). Trimming stripped 6 bases from V and 6 bases from J, with 23 bases between. CDR1 and CDR2 (germline): DFQATT, SNEGSKA (reference sequence). The CDR3 extends over 15 amino acids. CDR3 sequence reads: CSASRNWDTRAEAFF. CDR3 coding DNA: TGCAGTGCCAGTCGAAACTGGGACACCCGAGCTGAAGCTTTCTTT.

A few counts support this clonotype. This sequence joins TRBV10-3 and TRBJ2-7; D unresolved. V was pared by 8 bases and J by 2 bases, with 7 bases between. Germline assignment: CDR1 ENHRY and CDR2 SYGVKD. CDR3 length: 11 residues. CDR3 sequence: CAIGLAYEQYF. For the CDR3, the DNA is TGTGCCATCGGGCTCGCCTACGAGCAGTACTTC.

The chain links TRBV5-1 to TRBJ2-5; 11 positions match TRBD2. V was clipped by 6 bases and J by 4 bases; unmatched bases: 8. CDR1 and CDR2 (germline): SGHRS, YFSETQ. The CDR3 has 15 amino acids. CDR3 bases: TGCGCCAGCACCCCTAGCGGGGGGTTTATAGAGACCCAGTACTTC. As protein: CASTPSGGFIETQYF. The full variable domain, with the rest looked up from reference TRBV5-1 and TRBJ2-5, is KAGVTQTPRYLIKTRGQQVTLSCSPISGHRSVSWYQQTPGQGLQFLFEYFSETQRNKGNFPGRFSGRQFSNSRSEMNVSTLELGDSALYLCASTPSGGFIETQYFGPGTRLLVL.

This clonotype was counted a single time. This may be a read error, as it is one base from a much larger clone. The chain recombines TRBV28 with TRBJ1-2, with D perhaps TRBD1 (5 bases). The CDR3 is 14 amino acids. Germline assignment: CDR1 MDHEN and CDR2 SYDVKM. The CDR3 DNA follows: TGTGCCAGCAGACTAAGTCAGGGTAACTATGACTACACCTTC. As protein: CASRLSQGNYDYTF.

V and J are TRBV20-1 and TRBJ2-1; D might be TRBD1 (6 bases). Germline V gene lookup returns CDR1 DFQATT and CDR2 SNEGSKA (reference sequence). The V end was cut by 3 bases, the J end by 9 bases, with 12 bases between. CDR3 length: 12 residues. The CDR3 sequence is CSASTGTTEQFF. DNA of the CDR3: TGCAGTGCTAGCACAGGGACCACTGAGCAGTTCTTC.

The genes are TRBV7-8 and TRBJ1-2; maybe TRBD1 (5 bases). The V end was cut by 2 bases, the J end by 2 bases, with 12 bases between. The V gene's germline CDR1 is SGHVS and CDR2 FQNEAQ. The CDR3 length is 15 residues. CDR3 sequence: CASSLPRGPNYGYTF. The CDR3 nucleotides read TGTGCCAGCAGCTTACCGCGGGGACCAAACTATGGCTACACCTTC.

The chain carries TRBV5-1 and TRBJ1-2, with D unclear. The V end was cut by 0 bases, the J end by 5 bases, with 8 bases between. CDR3 length: 13 amino acids. Looked up from germline, CDR1 is SGHRS and CDR2 is YFSETQ. Here the CDR3 DNA reads TGCGCCAGCAGCTTGGATCCGACATATGGCTACACCTTC. Residues: CASSLDPTYGYTF. Combining the CDR3 with reference TRBV5-1 and TRBJ1-2 gives the whole variable domain KAGVTQTPRYLIKTRGQQVTLSCSPISGHRSVSWYQQTPGQGLQFLFEYFSETQRNKGNFPGRFSGRQFSNSRSEMNVSTLELGDSALYLCASSLDPTYGYTFGSGTRLTVV.

The chain uses TRBV28 and TRBJ2-5; D is ambiguous. Between the trimmed V and J ends, which lost 4 bases and 1 base, there was a span of 10 bases. CDR1 and CDR2 from the germline V gene are MDHEN and SYDVKM. This CDR3 has 14 residues. The CDR3 DNA sequence: TGTGCCAGCAGTTCCTCAGTCCTCCAAGAGACCCAGTACTTC. Translated: CASSSSVLQETQYF. Complete variable domain (other parts from reference TRBV28 and TRBJ2-5): DVKVTQSSRYLVKRTGEKVFLECVQDMDHENMFWYRQDPGLGLRLIYFSYDVKMKEKGDIPEGYSVSREKKERFSLILESASTNQTSMYLCASSSSVLQETQYFGPGTRLLVL.